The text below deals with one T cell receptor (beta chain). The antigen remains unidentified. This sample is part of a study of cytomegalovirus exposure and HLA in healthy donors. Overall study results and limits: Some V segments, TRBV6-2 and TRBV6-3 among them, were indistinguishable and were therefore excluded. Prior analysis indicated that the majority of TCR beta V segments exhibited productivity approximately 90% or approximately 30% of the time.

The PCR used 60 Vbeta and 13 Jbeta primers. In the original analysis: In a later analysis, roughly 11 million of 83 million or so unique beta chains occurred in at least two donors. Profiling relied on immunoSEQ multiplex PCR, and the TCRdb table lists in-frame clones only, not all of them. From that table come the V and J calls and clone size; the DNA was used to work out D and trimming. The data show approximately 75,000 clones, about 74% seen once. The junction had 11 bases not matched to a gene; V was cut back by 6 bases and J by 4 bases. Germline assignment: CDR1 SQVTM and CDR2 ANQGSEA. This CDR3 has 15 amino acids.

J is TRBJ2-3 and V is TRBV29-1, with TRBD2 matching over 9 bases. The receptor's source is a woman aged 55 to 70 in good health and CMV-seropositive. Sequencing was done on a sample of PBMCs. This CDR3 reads CSVARAGGRADTQYF. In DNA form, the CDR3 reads TGCAGCGTCGCCCGGGCGGGAGGGAGGGCAGATACGCAGTATTTT.